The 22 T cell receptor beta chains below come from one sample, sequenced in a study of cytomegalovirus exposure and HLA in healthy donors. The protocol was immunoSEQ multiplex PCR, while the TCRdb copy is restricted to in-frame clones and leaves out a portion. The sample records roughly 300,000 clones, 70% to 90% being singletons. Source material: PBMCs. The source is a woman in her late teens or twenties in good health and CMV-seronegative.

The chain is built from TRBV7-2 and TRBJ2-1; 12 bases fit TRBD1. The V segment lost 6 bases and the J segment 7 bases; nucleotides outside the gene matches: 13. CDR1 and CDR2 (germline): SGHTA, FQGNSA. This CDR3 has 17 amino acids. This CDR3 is CASSLLGPGQGANEQFF. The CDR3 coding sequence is TGTGCCAGCAGTTTACTGGGACCGGGACAGGGGGCGAATGAGCAGTTCTTC.

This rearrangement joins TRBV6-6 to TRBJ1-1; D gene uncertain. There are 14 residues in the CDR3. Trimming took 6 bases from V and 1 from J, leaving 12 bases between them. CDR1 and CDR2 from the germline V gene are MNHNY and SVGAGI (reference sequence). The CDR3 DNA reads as TGTGCCAGCAGAGGTATGGGCTCGAACACTGAAGCTTTCTTT. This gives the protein CASRGMGSNTEAFF.

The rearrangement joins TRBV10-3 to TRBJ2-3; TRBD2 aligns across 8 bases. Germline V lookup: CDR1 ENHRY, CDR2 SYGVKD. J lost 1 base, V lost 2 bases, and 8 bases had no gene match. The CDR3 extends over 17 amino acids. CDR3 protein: CAISEALSREGTDTQYF. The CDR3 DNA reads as TGTGCCATCAGTGAGGCCCTATCGCGGGAGGGCACAGATACGCAGTATTTT.

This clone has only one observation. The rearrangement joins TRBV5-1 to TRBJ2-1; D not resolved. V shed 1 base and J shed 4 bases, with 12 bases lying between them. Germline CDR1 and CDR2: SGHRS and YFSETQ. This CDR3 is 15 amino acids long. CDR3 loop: CASSLLQYSYNEQFF. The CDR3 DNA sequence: TGCGCCAGCAGCTTGTTACAGTACTCATACAATGAGCAGTTCTTC.

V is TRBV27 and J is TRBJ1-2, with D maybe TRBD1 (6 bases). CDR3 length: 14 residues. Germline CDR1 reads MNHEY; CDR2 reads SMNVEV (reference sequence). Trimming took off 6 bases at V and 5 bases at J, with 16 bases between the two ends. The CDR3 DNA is TGTGCCAGCAGGACACAGGGATCGGGGTATGGCTACACCTTC. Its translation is CASRTQGSGYGYTF.

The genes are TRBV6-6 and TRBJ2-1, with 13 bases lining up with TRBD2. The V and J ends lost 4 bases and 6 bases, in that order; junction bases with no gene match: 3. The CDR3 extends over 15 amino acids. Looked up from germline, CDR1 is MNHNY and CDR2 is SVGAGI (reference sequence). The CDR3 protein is CASSSGLAGFNEQFF. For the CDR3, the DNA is TGTGCCAGCAGTTCGGGACTAGCGGGATTCAATGAGCAGTTCTTC.

This CDR3 reads CASTDLGQIYGYTF. The CDR3, as DNA: TGTGCCAGCACCGACCTGGGACAGATCTATGGCTACACCTTC. The chain employs TRBV7-9 and TRBJ1-2; 7 nucleotides line up with TRBD1. This CDR3 is 14 amino acids long. Germline loops: CDR1 SEHNR, CDR2 FQNEAQ (reference sequence). Trimming removed 7 bases from V and 4 bases from J; junction bases left unmatched: 9.

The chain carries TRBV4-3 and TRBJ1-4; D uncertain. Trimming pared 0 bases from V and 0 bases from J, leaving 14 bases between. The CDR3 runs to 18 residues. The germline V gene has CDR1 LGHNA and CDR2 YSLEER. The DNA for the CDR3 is TGCGCCAGCAGCCAAGATGGGAGGGCCGAAGCAACTAATGAAAAACTGTTTTTT. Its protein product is CASSQDGRAEATNEKLFF.

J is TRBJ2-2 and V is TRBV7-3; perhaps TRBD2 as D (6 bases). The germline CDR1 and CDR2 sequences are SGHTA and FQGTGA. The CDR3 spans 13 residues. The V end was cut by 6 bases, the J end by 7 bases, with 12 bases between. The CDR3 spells CASRTTAGGELFF. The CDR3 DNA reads TGTGCCAGCAGAACCACAGCGGGCGGGGAGCTGTTTTTT.

In nucleotides, the CDR3 is TGTGCCAGCAGCACCCGACAGGGTTTCGATGAGCAGTTCTTC. Protein: CASSTRQGFDEQFF. The chain joins TRBV7-2 to TRBJ2-1; 7 nucleotides match TRBD1. The CDR3 sequence is 14 residues long. Unmatched junction bases numbered 9, after V lost 5 bases and J lost 8 bases. Looked up from germline, CDR1 is SGHTA and CDR2 is FQGNSA.

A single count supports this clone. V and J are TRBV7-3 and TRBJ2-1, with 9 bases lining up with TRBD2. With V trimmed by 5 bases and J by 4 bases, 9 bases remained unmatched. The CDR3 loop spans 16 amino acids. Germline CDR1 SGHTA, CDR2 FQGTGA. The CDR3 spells CASSPRPSGTYNEQFF. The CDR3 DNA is TGTGCCAGCAGCCCACGGCCTAGCGGGACATACAATGAGCAGTTCTTC.

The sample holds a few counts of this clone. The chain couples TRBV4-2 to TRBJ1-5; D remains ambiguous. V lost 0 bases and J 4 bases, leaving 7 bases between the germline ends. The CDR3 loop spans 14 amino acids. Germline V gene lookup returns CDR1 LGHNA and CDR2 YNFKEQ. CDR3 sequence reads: CASSQDQENQPQHF. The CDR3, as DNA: TGTGCCAGCAGCCAAGATCAGGAAAATCAGCCCCAGCATTTT.

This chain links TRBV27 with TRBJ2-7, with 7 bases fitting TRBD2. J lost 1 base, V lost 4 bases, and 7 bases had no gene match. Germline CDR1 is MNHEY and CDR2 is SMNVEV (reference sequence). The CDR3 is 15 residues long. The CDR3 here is CASSSVAGYSYEQYF. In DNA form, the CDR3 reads TGTGCCAGCAGTTCGGTAGCGGGCTATTCCTACGAGCAGTACTTC.

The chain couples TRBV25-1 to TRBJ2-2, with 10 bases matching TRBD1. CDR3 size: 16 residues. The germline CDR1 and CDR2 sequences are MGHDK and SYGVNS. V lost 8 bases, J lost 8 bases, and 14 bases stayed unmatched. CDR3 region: CASAQRDRGYAGELFF. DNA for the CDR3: TGTGCCAGCGCGCAGAGGGACAGGGGTTATGCGGGGGAGCTGTTTTTT.

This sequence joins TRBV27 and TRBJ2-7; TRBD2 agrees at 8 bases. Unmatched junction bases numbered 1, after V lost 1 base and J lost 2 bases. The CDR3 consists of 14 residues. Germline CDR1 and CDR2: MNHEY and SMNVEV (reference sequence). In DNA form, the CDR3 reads TGTGCCAGCAGTTTATTAGCGGGGACCTACGAGCAGTACTTC. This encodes CASSLLAGTYEQYF.

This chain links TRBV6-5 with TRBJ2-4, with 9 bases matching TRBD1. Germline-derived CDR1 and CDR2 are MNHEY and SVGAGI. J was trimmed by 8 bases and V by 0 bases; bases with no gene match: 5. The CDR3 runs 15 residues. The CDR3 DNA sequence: TGTGCCAGCAGTTACTCAGCACAGGGGGCTTACATTCAGTACTTC. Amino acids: CASSYSAQGAYIQYF.

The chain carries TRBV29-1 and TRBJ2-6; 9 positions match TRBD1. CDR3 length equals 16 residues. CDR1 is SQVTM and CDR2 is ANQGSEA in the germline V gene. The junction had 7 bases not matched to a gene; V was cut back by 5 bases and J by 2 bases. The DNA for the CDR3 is TGCAGCGTTTCCGGGACAGGGCTTCCTGGGGCCAACGTCCTGACTTTC. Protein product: CSVSGTGLPGANVLTF.

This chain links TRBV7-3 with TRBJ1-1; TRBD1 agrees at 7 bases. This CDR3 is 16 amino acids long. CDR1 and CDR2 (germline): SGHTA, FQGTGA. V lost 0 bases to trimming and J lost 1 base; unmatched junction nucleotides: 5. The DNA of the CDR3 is TGTGCCAGCAGCTTAACCGGATACAGGGGGAACACTGAAGCTTTCTTT. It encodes CASSLTGYRGNTEAFF.

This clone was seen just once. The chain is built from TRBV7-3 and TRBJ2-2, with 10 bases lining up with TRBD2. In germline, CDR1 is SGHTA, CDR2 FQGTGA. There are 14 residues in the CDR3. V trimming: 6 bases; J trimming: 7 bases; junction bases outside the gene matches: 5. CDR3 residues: CASRRGLASGELFF. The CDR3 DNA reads TGTGCCAGCAGACGGGGACTAGCGAGCGGGGAGCTGTTTTTT.

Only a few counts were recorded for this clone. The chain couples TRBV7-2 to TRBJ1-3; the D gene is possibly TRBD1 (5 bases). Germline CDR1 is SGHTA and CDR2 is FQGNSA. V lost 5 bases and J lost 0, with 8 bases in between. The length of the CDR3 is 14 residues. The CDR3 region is CASSRQSSGNTIYF. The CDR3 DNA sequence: TGTGCCAGCAGCCGACAGAGCTCTGGAAACACCATATATTTT. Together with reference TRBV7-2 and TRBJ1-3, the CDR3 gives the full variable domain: GAGVSQSPSNKVTEKGKDVELRCDPISGHTALYWYRQSLGQGLEFLIYFQGNSAPDKSGLPSDRFSAERTGGSVSTLTIQRTQQEDSAVYLCASSRQSSGNTIYFGEGSWLTVV.

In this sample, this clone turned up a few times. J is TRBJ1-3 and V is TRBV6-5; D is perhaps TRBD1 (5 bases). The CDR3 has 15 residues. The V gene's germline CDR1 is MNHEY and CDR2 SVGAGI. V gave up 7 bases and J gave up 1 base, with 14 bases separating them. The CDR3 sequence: CASIPSPGSGNTIYF. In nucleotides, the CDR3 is TGTGCCAGCATCCCAAGCCCAGGGTCTGGAAACACCATATATTTT.

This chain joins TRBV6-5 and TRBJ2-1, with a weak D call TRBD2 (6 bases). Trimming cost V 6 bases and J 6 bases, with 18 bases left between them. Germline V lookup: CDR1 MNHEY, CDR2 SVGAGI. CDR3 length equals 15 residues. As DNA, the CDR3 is TGTGCCAGCAGCTCCGGAACTAGCAGATTCAATGAGCAGTTCTTC. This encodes CASSSGTSRFNEQFF.